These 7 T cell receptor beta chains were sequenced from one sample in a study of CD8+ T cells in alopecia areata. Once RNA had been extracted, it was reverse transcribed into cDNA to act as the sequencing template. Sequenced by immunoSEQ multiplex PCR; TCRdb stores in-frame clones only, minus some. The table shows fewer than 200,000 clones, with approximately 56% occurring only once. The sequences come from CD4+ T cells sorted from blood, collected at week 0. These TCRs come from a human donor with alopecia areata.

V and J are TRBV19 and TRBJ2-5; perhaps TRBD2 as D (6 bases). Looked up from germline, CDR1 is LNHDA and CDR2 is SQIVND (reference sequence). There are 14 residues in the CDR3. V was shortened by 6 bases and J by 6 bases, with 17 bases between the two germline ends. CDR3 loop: CASSDYSGGKTQYF. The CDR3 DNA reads TGTGCCAGTAGCGATTATAGTGGCGGGAAGACCCAGTACTTC.

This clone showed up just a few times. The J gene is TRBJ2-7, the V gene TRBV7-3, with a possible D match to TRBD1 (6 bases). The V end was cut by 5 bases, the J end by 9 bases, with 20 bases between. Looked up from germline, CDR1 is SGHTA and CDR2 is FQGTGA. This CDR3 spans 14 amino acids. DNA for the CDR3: TGTGCCAGCAGCGCAGAACACCTCGGGACACTGCAGTACTTC. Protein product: CASSAEHLGTLQYF.

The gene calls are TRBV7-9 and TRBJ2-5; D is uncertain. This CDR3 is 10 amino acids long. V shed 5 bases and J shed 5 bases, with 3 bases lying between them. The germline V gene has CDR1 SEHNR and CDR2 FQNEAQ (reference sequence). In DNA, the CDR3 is TGTGCCAGCAGCCGGGAGACCCAGTACTTC. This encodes CASSRETQYF.

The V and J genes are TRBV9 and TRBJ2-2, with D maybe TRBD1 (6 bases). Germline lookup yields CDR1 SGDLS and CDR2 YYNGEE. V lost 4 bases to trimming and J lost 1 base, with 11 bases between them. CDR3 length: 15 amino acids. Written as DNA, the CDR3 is TGTGCCAGCAGCCTTGAGGGACAGAACACCGGGGAGCTGTTTTTT. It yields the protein CASSLEGQNTGELFF.

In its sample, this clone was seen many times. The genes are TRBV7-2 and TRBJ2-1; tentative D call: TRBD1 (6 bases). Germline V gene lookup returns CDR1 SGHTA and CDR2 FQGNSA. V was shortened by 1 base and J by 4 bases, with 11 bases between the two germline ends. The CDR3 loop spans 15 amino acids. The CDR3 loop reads CASSLGVRGYNEQFF. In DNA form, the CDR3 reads TGTGCCAGCAGCTTAGGTGTCAGGGGATACAATGAGCAGTTCTTC. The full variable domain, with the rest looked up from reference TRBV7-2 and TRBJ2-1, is GAGVSQSPSNKVTEKGKDVELRCDPISGHTALYWYRQSLGQGLEFLIYFQGNSAPDKSGLPSDRFSAERTGGSVSTLTIQRTQQEDSAVYLCASSLGVRGYNEQFFGPGTRLTVL.

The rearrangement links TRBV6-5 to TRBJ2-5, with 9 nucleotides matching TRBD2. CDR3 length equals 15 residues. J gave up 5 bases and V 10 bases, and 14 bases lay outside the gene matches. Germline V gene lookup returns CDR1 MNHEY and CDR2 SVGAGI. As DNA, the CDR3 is TGTGCCACCCGTGTCGGCGGGGGGGCCGTGGAGACCCAGTACTTC. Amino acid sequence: CATRVGGGAVETQYF.

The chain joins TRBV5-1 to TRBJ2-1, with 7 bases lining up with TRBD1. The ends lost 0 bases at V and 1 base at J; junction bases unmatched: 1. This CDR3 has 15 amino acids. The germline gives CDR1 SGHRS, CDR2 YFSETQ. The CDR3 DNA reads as TGCGCCAGCAGCTTGGGGACAGGTTCCTACAATGAGCAGTTCTTC. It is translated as CASSLGTGSYNEQFF. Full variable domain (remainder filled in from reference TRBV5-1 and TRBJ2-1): KAGVTQTPRYLIKTRGQQVTLSCSPISGHRSVSWYQQTPGQGLQFLFEYFSETQRNKGNFPGRFSGRQFSNSRSEMNVSTLELGDSALYLCASSLGTGSYNEQFFGPGTRLTVL.